Sequencing of this TCR beta chain was carried out in a study of T cells in Graves' hyperthyroidism and ophthalmopathy. Regarding the study as a whole: Most thyroid clonotypes expanded above 0.001 were also detected in blood.

The CDR3 spans 14 residues. CDR1 SGHAT and CDR2 FQNNGV come from the germline V gene. Trimming pared 1 base from V and 7 bases from J, leaving 11 bases between. TCR beta CDR3 regions were amplified from RNA transcripts. A set of HTBI primers served as the primers for a first-round RT-PCR of the TCR CDR3. From the multiplex PCR reads, TCRdb called clonotypes with MiXCR, one entry per CDR3 protein. The data show hundreds of thousands of distinct CDR3 sequences, under 25% seen once. In its sample, this clonotype was seen many times. The antigen is undetermined. This chain links TRBV11-2 with TRBJ2-1; unclear D gene. The TCR sequence derives from a man under 40 with Graves' ophthalmopathy. Sequenced: blood. CDR3 in amino acids: CASSLVVQQNEQFF. CDR3 sequence (DNA): TGTGCCAGCAGCTTAGTGGTCCAACAGAATGAGCAGTTCTTC.